The clone carrying this T cell receptor (beta chain) turned up a few times. Donation came from healthy Caucasian individuals in Russia who were aged roughly 6 to 95. This CDR3 comprises 13 residues. CDR1 DFQATT and CDR2 SNEGSKA come from the germline V gene (reference sequence). This record comes from a study of blood T cells in healthy people across ages. A J-beta primer mix and a sample-barcoded 5' primer were used in a second PCR of about 7 to 12 cycles. TCRdb reprocessed the 5' RACE reads via MiXCR and lists one record per CDR3 protein. The sample has fewer than 2,000,000 distinct CDR3 sequences, 30% to 35% seen once.

Input material: blood. The sequence came from a woman in her thirties in good health. The V call is TRBV20-1, the J call TRBJ2-7, with 12 bases fitting TRBD2. DNA of the CDR3: TGCAGCATGACTAGCGGGAGCACCTACGAGCAGTACTTC. Its translation is CSMTSGSTYEQYF.